Following are 22 T cell receptor beta chains from one sample sequenced in a study of blood T cell repertoires in COVID-19. Using immunoSEQ multiplex PCR, the repertoire was profiled, and TCRdb retains in-frame clones only, with some absent. In the table there are about 270,000 clones, approximately 90% of which are singletons. Sequenced: PBMCs or T cells enriched from blood (not recorded which). Receptors originate from a man aged 40-55 years who had been exposed to COVID-19.

V usage is TRBV9 and J usage is TRBJ2-1, with 8 bases identical to TRBD2. The CDR3 covers 16 residues. The germline CDR1 and CDR2 sequences are SGDLS and YYNGEE. The ends lost 0 bases at V and 5 bases at J; junction bases unmatched: 7. CDR3 amino acids: CASSVVPLAANNEQFF. For the CDR3, the DNA is TGTGCCAGCAGCGTAGTACCACTAGCGGCCAACAATGAGCAGTTCTTC.

In the case of this clone: Relative to the germline gene, one junction end is altered; a read error may explain this. V usage is TRBV30 and J usage is TRBJ2-5, with 10 positions matching TRBD1. This CDR3 spans 14 amino acids. Germline CDR1 and CDR2: GTSNPN and SVGIG (reference sequence). CDR3 bases: TGTGCCTGGAGTCCCACTCATACATGGACAGGGGGAGACTTC. It translates to CAWSPTHTWTGGDF.

This rearrangement joins TRBV24-1 to TRBJ2-5; the match to TRBD2 covers 8 bases. The germline gives CDR1 KGHDR, CDR2 SFDVKD. The CDR3 sequence is 16 residues long. J was trimmed by 5 bases and V by 0 bases; bases with no gene match: 7. In nucleotides, the CDR3 is TGTGCCACCAGTGATTTGCATTCGGGGGGGCAGGAGACCCAGTACTTC. This sequence encodes CATSDLHSGGQETQYF.

The chain has TRBV6-6 and TRBJ1-4, with D perhaps TRBD1 (5 bases). CDR1 is MNHNY, CDR2 SVGAGI, per germline (reference sequence). The CDR3 spans 14 residues. Trimming cost V 5 bases and J 4 bases, with 11 bases left between them. The CDR3 DNA reads as TGTGCCAGCAGTCCCGGGGGTGATAATGAAAAACTGTTTTTT. Protein product: CASSPGGDNEKLFF.

J is TRBJ2-7 and V is TRBV7-2, with a weak D call TRBD1 (6 bases). This CDR3 has 13 amino acids. Germline CDR1 reads SGHTA; CDR2 reads FQGNSA. V gave up 2 bases and J gave up 5 bases, with 10 bases separating them. DNA of the CDR3: TGTGCCAGCAGCTTACTGGGGGCCAACGAGCAGTACTTC. It codes for CASSLLGANEQYF.

CDR3 region: CATSRIPGTGQNSNQPQHF. In DNA, the CDR3 is TGTGCCACCAGCAGAATCCCAGGGACAGGCCAAAATAGCAATCAGCCCCAGCATTTT. V is TRBV15 and J is TRBJ1-5; 8 positions agree with TRBD1. Per germline, CDR1 LNHNV and CDR2 YYDKDF (reference sequence). Trimming took 2 bases from V and 0 from J; bases not matched to a gene: 12. The CDR3 extends over 19 amino acids.

The chain combines TRBV15 with TRBJ2-1, with 8 positions matching TRBD2. Per germline, CDR1 LNHNV and CDR2 YYDKDF (reference sequence). The CDR3 is 14 residues long. Losses at the gene ends were 8 bases for V and 8 bases for J; bases not matched to a gene: 11. This CDR3 is CATRTGGPSDEQFF. DNA of the CDR3: TGTGCCACCCGAACGGGAGGGCCCAGCGATGAGCAGTTCTTC.

The chain carries TRBV24-1 and TRBJ2-5; no definite D call. The CDR3 runs to 14 residues. Trimming removed 0 bases from V and 5 bases from J, with 9 bases in between. Per germline, CDR1 KGHDR and CDR2 SFDVKD. The CDR3 protein is CATSDLAGGETQYF. The CDR3 nucleotides are TGTGCCACCAGTGATTTGGCAGGTGGGGAGACCCAGTACTTC.

The chain has TRBV2 and TRBJ2-5; 7 bases are a match to TRBD2. Germline CDR1 reads SNHLY; CDR2 reads FYNNEI. V lost 6 bases, J lost 5 bases, and 9 bases stayed unmatched. CDR3 size: 14 residues. CDR3 region: CASSAPGGGETQYF. CDR3 bases: TGTGCCAGCAGCGCTCCGGGGGGAGGCGAGACCCAGTACTTC.

V usage is TRBV14 and J usage is TRBJ2-7; TRBD2 agrees at 10 bases. The ends lost 1 base at V and 4 bases at J; junction bases unmatched: 10. The CDR3 has 17 amino acids. Germline CDR1 and CDR2: SGHDN and FVKESK. The CDR3 loop is CASSQGSYSGRWYEQYF. CDR3 nucleotide sequence: TGTGCCAGCAGCCAAGGTTCTTATAGCGGGAGGTGGTACGAGCAGTACTTC. The whole variable domain, remainder taken from reference TRBV14 and TRBJ2-7, is EAGVTQFPSHSVIEKGQTVTLRCDPISGHDNLYWYRRVMGKEIKFLLHFVKESKQDESGMPNNRFLAERTGGTYSTLKVQPAELEDSGVYFCASSQGSYSGRWYEQYFGPGTRLTVT.

CDR3 sequence reads: CASGLGPADQPQHF. In nucleotides, the CDR3 is TGTGCTAGTGGTTTGGGGCCTGCTGATCAGCCCCAGCATTTT. This sequence joins TRBV12-5 and TRBJ1-5; D gene uncertain. CDR1 and CDR2 from the germline V gene are LGHNT and FRNRAP. Deletions cut 1 base from V and 5 bases from J, with 9 bases between. This CDR3 is built from 14 residues.

The genes are TRBV7-2 and TRBJ1-5; possible D gene TRBD1, 6 bases. The CDR3 has 16 amino acids. Trimming stripped 5 bases from V and 5 bases from J, with 19 bases between. Germline loops: CDR1 SGHTA, CDR2 FQGNSA. CDR3: CASSPAGGARYQPQHF. DNA for the CDR3: TGTGCCAGCAGCCCCGCCGGGGGGGCGAGATATCAGCCCCAGCATTTT.

The V and J genes are TRBV11-3 and TRBJ2-7; 14 nucleotides align to TRBD2. The V gene's germline CDR1 is SGHNT and CDR2 YENEEA. The CDR3 has 16 amino acids. With V trimmed by 5 bases and J by 4 bases, 7 bases remained unmatched. The CDR3 protein is CASSLGTSGRDYEQYF. CDR3 nucleotide sequence: TGTGCCAGCAGCCTTGGGACTAGCGGGAGAGATTACGAGCAGTACTTC.

The chain employs TRBV24-1 and TRBJ2-7; 9 positions agree with TRBD2. The V gene's germline CDR1 is KGHDR and CDR2 SFDVKD. V lost 4 bases to trimming and J lost 5 bases; unmatched junction nucleotides: 8. The CDR3 has 15 residues. The CDR3 region has the DNA TGTGCCACCAGTGACCCGACTAGCGGCAAGCACGAGCAGTACTTC. Amino acids: CATSDPTSGKHEQYF.

In its sample, this clone was seen a few times. The genes are TRBV28 and TRBJ1-6, with D possibly TRBD1 on 6 matching bases. Deletions cut 10 bases from V and 14 bases from J, with 21 bases between. The CDR3 is made up of 13 amino acids. CDR1 is MDHEN and CDR2 is SYDVKM in the germline V gene. The CDR3 coding sequence is TGTGCCACCACCGGGACACTGGTAAAGGCCCTCCACTTT. Protein sequence: CATTGTLVKALHF.

This sequence joins TRBV4-2 and TRBJ2-2, with TRBD1 matching over 8 bases. V gave up 4 bases and J gave up 7 bases; unmatched junction bases: 5. The CDR3 contains 14 residues. Germline V gives CDR1 LGHNA, CDR2 YNFKEQ. CDR3 region: CASSPTGVDGELFF. The CDR3 DNA reads as TGTGCCAGCAGCCCGACAGGGGTGGACGGGGAGCTGTTTTTT.

The genes are TRBV5-6 and TRBJ1-4; 8 bases map to TRBD1. The CDR3 runs 15 residues. V lost 2 bases to trimming and J lost 1 base; unmatched junction nucleotides: 1. Germline V gives CDR1 SGHDT, CDR2 YYEEEE. The chain's CDR3 is CASSFTGGTNEKLFF. The CDR3 DNA reads TGTGCCAGCAGCTTCACAGGGGGAACTAATGAAAAACTGTTTTTT.

The chain employs TRBV27 and TRBJ1-5, with a tentative D call TRBD1 (6 bases). Per the germline V gene, CDR1 is MNHEY and CDR2 is SMNVEV (reference sequence). This CDR3 contains 14 residues. The V and J ends lost 4 bases and 4 bases respectively, with 11 bases between them. The CDR3 reads CASSSGVWNQPQHF. The CDR3 region has the DNA TGTGCCAGCAGTTCAGGGGTATGGAATCAGCCCCAGCATTTT.

This rearrangement joins TRBV19 to TRBJ2-7, with TRBD2 identical over 8 bases. The CDR3 is 14 amino acids. Trimming cost V 4 bases and J 2 bases; bases outside gene matches: 4. Germline assignment: CDR1 LNHDA and CDR2 SQIVND (reference sequence). Here the CDR3 reads CASSSREGPYEQYF. The CDR3 nucleotides are TGTGCCAGTAGTAGTCGGGAGGGCCCCTACGAGCAGTACTTC.

The chain links TRBV18 to TRBJ1-4; D unclear. Germline CDR1 KGHSH, CDR2 LQKENI. CDR3 length equals 16 residues. Trimming cost V 4 bases and J 4 bases, with 16 bases left between them. In DNA form, the CDR3 reads TGTGCCAGCTCACTCACAAACACAAATATTAATGAAAAACTGTTTTTT. It specifies CASSLTNTNINEKLFF.

The V and J genes are TRBV14 and TRBJ1-2; 7 bases map to TRBD1. The CDR3 is made up of 18 amino acids. Germline V gene lookup returns CDR1 SGHDN and CDR2 FVKESK. Unmatched junction bases numbered 16, after V lost 4 bases and J lost 2 bases. CDR3 sequence (DNA): TGTGCCAGCAGCCCTTCACCCCCCGGGACAGCTCGAAACTATGGCTACACCTTC. Protein: CASSPSPPGTARNYGYTF.

This sequence joins TRBV5-1 and TRBJ2-3, with 9 nucleotides matching TRBD2. V dropped 1 base and J dropped 0; count of bases not matched to a gene: 3. Germline CDR1 SGHRS, CDR2 YFSETQ. The CDR3 has 16 residues. The CDR3 DNA follows: TGCGCCAGCAGCTTGTTTCTAGCGGGAAGCACAGATACGCAGTATTTT. Translated: CASSLFLAGSTDTQYF. The full variable domain, its missing parts supplied by reference TRBV5-1 and TRBJ2-3, is KAGVTQTPRYLIKTRGQQVTLSCSPISGHRSVSWYQQTPGQGLQFLFEYFSETQRNKGNFPGRFSGRQFSNSRSEMNVSTLELGDSALYLCASSLFLAGSTDTQYFGPGTRLTVL.